The clone carrying this TCR beta chain was detected a few times. TCRdb keeps only in-frame clones here, not all; method: immunoSEQ multiplex PCR. The data contain about 220,000 clones, approximately 84% of them singletons. This specimen comes from a study of blood T cell repertoires in COVID-19. V was cut by 0 bases and J by 2 bases, with 12 bases left in between. The CDR3 has 15 residues. Per germline, CDR1 SGDLS and CDR2 YYNGEE. The sequence derives from a woman in her twenties or thirties who had recovered from COVID-19. The sequencing sample was made of peripheral blood. The genes are TRBV9 and TRBJ2-7; TRBD1 might be the D (5 bases). The CDR3 sequence: CASSVAPRGTYEQYF. For the CDR3, the DNA is TGTGCCAGCAGCGTAGCTCCAAGGGGAACCTACGAGCAGTACTTC.